This T cell receptor beta chain is from a study of CD8+ T cells in alopecia areata. cDNA serving as the sequencing template came from extracted, reverse transcribed RNA. Data came from immunoSEQ multiplex PCR; TCRdb stores just in-frame clones and leaves some out. This table has fewer than 250,000 clones, more than 30% appearing once. Treatment here: oral pan-JAK inhibitor, 5-10 mg twice daily. This CDR3 is 16 amino acids long. Germline loops: CDR1 SEHNR, CDR2 FQNEAQ (reference sequence). V was clipped by 3 bases and J by 0 bases; unmatched bases: 3. In this sample, this clone turned up a few times. This material consisted of CD4+ T cells sorted from blood, taken between weeks 30 and 35, from a patient treated with tofacitinib. The receptor comes from a human donor with alopecia areata. This chain connects TRBV7-9 to TRBJ2-2; 8 nucleotides agree with TRBD2. The CDR3 sequence is CASSFPGLANTGELFF. CDR3 DNA sequence: TGTGCCAGCAGCTTCCCGGGACTAGCGAACACCGGGGAGCTGTTTTTT. Full variable domain (missing parts from reference TRBV7-9 and TRBJ2-2): DTGVSQNPRHKITKRGQNVTFRCDPISEHNRLYWYRQTLGQGPEFLTYFQNEAQLEKSRLLSDRFSAERPKGSFSTLEIQRTEQGDSAMYLCASSFPGLANTGELFFGEGSRLTVL.